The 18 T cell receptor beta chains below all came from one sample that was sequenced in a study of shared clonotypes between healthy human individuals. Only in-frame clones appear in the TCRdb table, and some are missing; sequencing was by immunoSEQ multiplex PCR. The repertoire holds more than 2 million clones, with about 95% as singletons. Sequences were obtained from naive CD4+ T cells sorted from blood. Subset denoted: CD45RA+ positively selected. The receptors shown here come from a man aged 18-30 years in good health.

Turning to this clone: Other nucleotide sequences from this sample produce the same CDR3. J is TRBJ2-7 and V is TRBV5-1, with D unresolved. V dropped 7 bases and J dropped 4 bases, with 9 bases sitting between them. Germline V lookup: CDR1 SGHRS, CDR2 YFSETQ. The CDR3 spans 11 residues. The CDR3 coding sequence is TGCGCCAGCCGGGCCGGGTACGAGCAGTACTTC. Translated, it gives CASRAGYEQYF.

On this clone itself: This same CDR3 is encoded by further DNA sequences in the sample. The CDR3 DNA reads as TGTGCCAGCAGTTACAGGGATTCTGGAAACACCATATATTTT. It specifies CASSYRDSGNTIYF. The chain is built from TRBV6-5 and TRBJ1-3; D ambiguous. Trimming removed 2 bases from V and 1 base from J, with 6 bases in between. This CDR3 is 14 amino acids long. Germline V gives CDR1 MNHEY, CDR2 SVGAGI.

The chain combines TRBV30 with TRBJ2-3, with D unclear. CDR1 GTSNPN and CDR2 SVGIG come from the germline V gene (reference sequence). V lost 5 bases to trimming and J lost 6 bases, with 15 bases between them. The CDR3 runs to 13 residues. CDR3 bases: TGTGCCTGGGGTACGGTCGGCAGCGATACGCAGTATTTT. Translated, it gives CAWGTVGSDTQYF.

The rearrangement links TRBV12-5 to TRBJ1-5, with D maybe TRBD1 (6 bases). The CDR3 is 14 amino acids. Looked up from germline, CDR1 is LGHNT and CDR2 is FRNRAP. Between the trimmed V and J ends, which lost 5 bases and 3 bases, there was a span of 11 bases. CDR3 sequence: CASGQGQVNQPQHF. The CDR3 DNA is TGTGCTAGTGGTCAGGGACAAGTCAATCAGCCCCAGCATTTT.

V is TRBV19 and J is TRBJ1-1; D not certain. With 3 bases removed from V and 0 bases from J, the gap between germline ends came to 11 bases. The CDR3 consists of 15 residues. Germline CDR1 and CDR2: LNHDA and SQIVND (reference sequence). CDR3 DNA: TGTGCCAGTAGTATTCGAACGAGGGTGAACACTGAAGCTTTCTTT. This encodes CASSIRTRVNTEAFF. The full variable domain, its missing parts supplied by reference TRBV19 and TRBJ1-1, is DGGITQSPKYLFRKEGQNVTLSCEQNLNHDAMYWYRQDPGQGLRLIYYSQIVNDFQKGDIAEGYSVSREKKESFPLTVTSAQKNPTAFYLCASSIRTRVNTEAFFGQGTRLTVV.

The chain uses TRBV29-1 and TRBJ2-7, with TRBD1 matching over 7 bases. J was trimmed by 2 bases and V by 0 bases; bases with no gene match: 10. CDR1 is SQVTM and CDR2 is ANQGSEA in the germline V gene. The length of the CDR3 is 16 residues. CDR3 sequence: CSVEDRYRGFPYEQYF. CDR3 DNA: TGCAGCGTTGAAGACCGGTACAGGGGTTTCCCCTACGAGCAGTACTTC.

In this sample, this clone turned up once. CDR3 loop: CAISGLAGSAYNEQFF. The CDR3 region has the DNA TGTGCCATCAGTGGGCTAGCGGGAAGTGCCTACAATGAGCAGTTCTTC. The chain joins TRBV10-3 to TRBJ2-1; 9 positions agree with TRBD2. Germline assignment: CDR1 ENHRY and CDR2 SYGVKD. J lost 2 bases, V lost 4 bases, and 6 bases had no gene match. This CDR3 is built from 16 residues.

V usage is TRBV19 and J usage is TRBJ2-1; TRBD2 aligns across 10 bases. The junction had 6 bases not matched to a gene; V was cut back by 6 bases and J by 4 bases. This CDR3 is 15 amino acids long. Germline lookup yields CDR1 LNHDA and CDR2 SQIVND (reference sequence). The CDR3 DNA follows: TGTGCCAGTAGGGGAGGGACTAGCGTTTACAATGAGCAGTTCTTC. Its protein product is CASRGGTSVYNEQFF.

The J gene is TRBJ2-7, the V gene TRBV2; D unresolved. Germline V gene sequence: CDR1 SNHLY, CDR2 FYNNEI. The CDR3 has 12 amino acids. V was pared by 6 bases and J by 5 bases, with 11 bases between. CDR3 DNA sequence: TGTGCCAGCAGGGACGAACAAGACGAGCAGTACTTC. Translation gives CASRDEQDEQYF.

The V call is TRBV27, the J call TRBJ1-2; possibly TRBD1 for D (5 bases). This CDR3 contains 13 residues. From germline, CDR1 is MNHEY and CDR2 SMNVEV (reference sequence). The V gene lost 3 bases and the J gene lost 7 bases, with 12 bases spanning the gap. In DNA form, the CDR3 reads TGTGCCAGCAGTTTCGCCAGGGAGAGTGGCTACACCTTC. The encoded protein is CASSFARESGYTF.

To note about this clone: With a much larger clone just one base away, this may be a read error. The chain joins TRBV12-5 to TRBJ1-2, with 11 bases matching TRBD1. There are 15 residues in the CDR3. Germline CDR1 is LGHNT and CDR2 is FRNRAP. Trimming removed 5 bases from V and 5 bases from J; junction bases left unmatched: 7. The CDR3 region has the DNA TGTGCTAGTGGTCCAGGACAGGGGGCATTTTATGGCTACACCTTC. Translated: CASGPGQGAFYGYTF.

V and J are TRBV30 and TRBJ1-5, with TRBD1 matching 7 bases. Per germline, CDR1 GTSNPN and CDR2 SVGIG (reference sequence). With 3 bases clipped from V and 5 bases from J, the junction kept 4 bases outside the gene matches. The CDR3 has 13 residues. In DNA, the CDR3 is TGTGCCTGGAGAGGGGGCGGAGATCAGCCCCAGCATTTT. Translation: CAWRGGGDQPQHF. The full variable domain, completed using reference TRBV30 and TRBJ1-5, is SQTIHQWPATLVQPVGSPLSLECTVEGTSNPNLYWYRQAAGRGLQLLFYSVGIGQISSEVPQNLSASRPQDRQFILSSKKLLLSDSGFYLCAWRGGGDQPQHFGDGTRLSIL.

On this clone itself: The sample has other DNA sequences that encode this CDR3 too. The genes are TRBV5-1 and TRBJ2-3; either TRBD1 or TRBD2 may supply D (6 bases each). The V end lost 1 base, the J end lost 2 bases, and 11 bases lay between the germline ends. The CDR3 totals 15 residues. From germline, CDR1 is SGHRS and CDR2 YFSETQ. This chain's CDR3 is CASSLWGASTDTQYF. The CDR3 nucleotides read TGCGCCAGCAGCTTGTGGGGGGCTTCCACAGATACGCAGTATTTT. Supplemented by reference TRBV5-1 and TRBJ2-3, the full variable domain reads KAGVTQTPRYLIKTRGQQVTLSCSPISGHRSVSWYQQTPGQGLQFLFEYFSETQRNKGNFPGRFSGRQFSNSRSEMNVSTLELGDSALYLCASSLWGASTDTQYFGPGTRLTVL.

Written as DNA, the CDR3 is TGTGCCAGTAGTGTTTCCAACTCTGGAAACACCATATATTTT. Amino acid sequence: CASSVSNSGNTIYF. V is TRBV19 and J is TRBJ1-3; D gene uncertain. Germline CDR1 LNHDA, CDR2 SQIVND (reference sequence). The CDR3 contains 14 residues. V lost 5 bases and J lost 0, with 8 bases in between.

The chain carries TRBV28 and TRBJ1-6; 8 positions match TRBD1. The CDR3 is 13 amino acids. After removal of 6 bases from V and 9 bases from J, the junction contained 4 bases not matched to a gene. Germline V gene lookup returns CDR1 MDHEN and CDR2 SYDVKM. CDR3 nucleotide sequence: TGTGCCAGCAGCCCCGGACAGGGTTCACCCCTCCACTTT. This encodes CASSPGQGSPLHF.

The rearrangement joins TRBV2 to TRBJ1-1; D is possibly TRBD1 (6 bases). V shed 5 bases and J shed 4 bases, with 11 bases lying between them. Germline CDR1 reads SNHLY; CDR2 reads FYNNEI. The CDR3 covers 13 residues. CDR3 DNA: TGTGCCAGCAGTACGGACAGCCCCACTGAAGCTTTCTTT. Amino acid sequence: CASSTDSPTEAFF.

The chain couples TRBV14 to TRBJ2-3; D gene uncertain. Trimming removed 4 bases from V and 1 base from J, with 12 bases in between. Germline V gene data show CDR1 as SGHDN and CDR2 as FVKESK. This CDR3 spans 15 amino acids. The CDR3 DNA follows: TGTGCCAGCAGCCTCCGGGCCCCGCGCACAGATACGCAGTATTTT. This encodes CASSLRAPRTDTQYF.

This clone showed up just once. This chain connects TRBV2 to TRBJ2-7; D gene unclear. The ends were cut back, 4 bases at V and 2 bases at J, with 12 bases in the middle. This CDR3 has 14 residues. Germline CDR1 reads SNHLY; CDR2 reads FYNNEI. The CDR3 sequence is CASSGADPPYEQYF. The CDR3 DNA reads TGTGCCAGCAGTGGGGCGGATCCACCCTACGAGCAGTACTTC. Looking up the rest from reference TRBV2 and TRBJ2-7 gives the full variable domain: EPEVTQTPSHQVTQMGQEVILRCVPISNHLYFYWYRQILGQKVEFLVSFYNNEISEKSEIFDDQFSVERPDGSNFTLKIRSTKLEDSAMYFCASSGADPPYEQYFGPGTRLTVT.